This T cell receptor beta chain is from a study of T cell responses to AZD1222 COVID-19 vaccine. A word on this clone: Its target is not known.

Profiling relied on immunoSEQ multiplex PCR, and the TCRdb table lists in-frame clones only, not all of them. The sample includes 70,000 to 95,000 clones, 80% to 95% of them seen just once. Notes on the study in general: Just a handful of AZD1222 recipients were seropositive at baseline. The study found Spike-specific TCR breadth and depth rose after two AZD1222 doses. A mostly white British donor set with more females was recruited, and clonal diversity was possibly underestimated.

This material consisted of peripheral blood, taken 28 days after the second AZD1222 dose. This sequence was found in an adult who received the AZD1222 COVID-19 vaccine.

The CDR3 protein is CSVLDRQIYEQYF. The CDR3 nucleotides are TGCAGCGTTCTGGATAGACAAATCTACGAGCAGTACTTC. The chain uses TRBV29-1 and TRBJ2-7; D is ambiguous. V dropped 5 bases and J dropped 3 bases, with 14 bases sitting between them. CDR3 length: 13 residues. The germline V gene encodes CDR1 SQVTM and CDR2 ANQGSEA.